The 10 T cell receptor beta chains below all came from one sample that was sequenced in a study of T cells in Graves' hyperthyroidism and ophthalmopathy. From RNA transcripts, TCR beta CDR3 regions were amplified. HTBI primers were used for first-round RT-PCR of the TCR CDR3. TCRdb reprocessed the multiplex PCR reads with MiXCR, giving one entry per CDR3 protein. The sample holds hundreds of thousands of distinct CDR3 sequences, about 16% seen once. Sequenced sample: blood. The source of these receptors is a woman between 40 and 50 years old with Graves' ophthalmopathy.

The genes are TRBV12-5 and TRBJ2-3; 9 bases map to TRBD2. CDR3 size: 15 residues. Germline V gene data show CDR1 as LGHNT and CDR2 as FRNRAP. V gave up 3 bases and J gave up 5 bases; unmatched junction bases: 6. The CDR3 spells CASGFIAGGVDTQYF. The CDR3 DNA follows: TGTGCTAGTGGTTTTATTGCGGGGGGGGTAGATACGCAGTATTTT. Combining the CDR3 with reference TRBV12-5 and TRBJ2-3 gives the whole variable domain DARVTQTPRHKVTEMGQEVTMRCQPILGHNTVFWYRQTMMQGLELLAYFRNRAPLDDSGMPKDRFSAEMPDATLATLKIQPSEPRDSAVYFCASGFIAGGVDTQYFGPGTRLTVL.

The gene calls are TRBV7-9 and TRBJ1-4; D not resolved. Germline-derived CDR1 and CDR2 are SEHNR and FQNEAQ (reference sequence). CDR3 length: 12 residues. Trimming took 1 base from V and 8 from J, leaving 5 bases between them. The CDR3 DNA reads TGTGCCAGCAGCTTAGAGGTAGAAAAACTGTTTTTT. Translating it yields CASSLEVEKLFF.

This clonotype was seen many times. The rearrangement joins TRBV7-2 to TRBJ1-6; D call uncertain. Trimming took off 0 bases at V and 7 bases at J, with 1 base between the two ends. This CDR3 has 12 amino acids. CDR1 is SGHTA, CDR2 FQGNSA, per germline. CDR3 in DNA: TGTGCCAGCAGCTTAGCCAATTCACCCCTCCACTTT. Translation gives CASSLANSPLHF.

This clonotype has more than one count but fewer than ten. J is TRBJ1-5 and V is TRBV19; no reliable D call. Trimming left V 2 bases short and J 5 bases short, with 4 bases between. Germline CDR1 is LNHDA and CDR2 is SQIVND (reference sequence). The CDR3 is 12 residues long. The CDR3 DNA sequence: TGTGCCAGTAGTATATATGATCAGCCCCAGCATTTT. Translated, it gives CASSIYDQPQHF.

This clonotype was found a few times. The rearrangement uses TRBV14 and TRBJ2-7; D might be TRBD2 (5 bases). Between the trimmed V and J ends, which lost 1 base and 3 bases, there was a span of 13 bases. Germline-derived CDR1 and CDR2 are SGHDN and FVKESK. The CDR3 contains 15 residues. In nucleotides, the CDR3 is TGTGCCAGCAGCCAAGGTTTGGGAGAGCTCTACGAGCAGTACTTC. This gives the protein CASSQGLGELYEQYF.

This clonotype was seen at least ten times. The CDR3 nucleotides are TGTGCCAGCAGATCAGCGGGGACGGTCTCTGGAAACACCATATATTTT. This codes for CASRSAGTVSGNTIYF. The J gene is TRBJ1-3, the V gene TRBV7-2; the D gene is possibly TRBD1 (5 bases). V lost 6 bases, J lost 0 bases, and 15 bases lay in between. There are 16 residues in the CDR3. CDR1 SGHTA and CDR2 FQGNSA come from the germline V gene.

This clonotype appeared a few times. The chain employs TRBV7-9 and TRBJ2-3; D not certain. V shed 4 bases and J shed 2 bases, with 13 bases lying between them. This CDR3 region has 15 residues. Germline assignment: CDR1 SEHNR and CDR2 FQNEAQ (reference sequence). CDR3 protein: CASSSHLAFTDTQYF. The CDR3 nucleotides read TGTGCCAGCAGCTCGCATCTGGCGTTCACAGATACGCAGTATTTT.

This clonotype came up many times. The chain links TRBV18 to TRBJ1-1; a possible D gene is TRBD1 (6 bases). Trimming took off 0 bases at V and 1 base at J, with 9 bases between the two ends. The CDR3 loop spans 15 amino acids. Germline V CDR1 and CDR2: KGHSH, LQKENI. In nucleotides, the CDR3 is TGTGCCAGCTCACCACCGGAGGGACAGAACACTGAAGCTTTCTTT. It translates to CASSPPEGQNTEAFF.

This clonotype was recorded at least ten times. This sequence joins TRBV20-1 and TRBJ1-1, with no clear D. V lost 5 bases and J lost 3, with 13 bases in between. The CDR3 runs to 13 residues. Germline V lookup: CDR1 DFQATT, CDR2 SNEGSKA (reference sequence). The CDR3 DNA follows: TGCAGTGCTCCCTCCGATGGGGACACTGAAGCTTTCTTT. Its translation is CSAPSDGDTEAFF.

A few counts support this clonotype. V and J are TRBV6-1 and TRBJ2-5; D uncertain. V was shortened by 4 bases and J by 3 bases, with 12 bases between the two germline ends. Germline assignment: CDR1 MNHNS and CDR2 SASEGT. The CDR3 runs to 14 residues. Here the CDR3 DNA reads TGTGCCAGCAGTGCTCGCCGGGCCGAAGAGACCCAGTACTTC. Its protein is CASSARRAEETQYF.